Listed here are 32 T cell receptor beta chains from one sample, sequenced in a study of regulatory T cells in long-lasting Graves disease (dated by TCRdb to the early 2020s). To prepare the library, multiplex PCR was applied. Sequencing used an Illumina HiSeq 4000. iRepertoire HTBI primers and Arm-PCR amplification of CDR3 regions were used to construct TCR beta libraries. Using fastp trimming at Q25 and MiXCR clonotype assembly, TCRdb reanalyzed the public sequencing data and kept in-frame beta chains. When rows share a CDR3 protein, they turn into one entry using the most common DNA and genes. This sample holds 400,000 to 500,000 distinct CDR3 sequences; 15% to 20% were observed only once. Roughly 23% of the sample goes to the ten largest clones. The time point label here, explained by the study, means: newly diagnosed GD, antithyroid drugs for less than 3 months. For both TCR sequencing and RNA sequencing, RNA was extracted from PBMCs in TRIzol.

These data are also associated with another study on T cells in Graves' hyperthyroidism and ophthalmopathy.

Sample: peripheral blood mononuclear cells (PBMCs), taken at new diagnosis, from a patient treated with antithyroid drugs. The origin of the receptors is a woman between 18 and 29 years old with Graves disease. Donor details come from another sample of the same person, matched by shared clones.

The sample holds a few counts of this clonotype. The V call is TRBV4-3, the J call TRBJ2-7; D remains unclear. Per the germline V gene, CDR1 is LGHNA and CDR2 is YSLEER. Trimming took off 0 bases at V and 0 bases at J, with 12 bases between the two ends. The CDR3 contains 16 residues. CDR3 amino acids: CASSQEGGPSSYEQYF. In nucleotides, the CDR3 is TGCGCCAGCAGCCAAGAAGGCGGACCTAGCTCCTACGAGCAGTACTTC.

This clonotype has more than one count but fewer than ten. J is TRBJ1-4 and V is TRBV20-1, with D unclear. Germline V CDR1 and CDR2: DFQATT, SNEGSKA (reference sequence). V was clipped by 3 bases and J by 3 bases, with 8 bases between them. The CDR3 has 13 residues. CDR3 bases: TGCAGTGCTAGTCAGGCAGCTAATGAAAAACTGTTTTTT. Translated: CSASQAANEKLFF.

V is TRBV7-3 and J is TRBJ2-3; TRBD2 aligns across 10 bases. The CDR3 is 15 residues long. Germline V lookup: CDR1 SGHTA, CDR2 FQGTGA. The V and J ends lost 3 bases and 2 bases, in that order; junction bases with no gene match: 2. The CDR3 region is CASSFGLADTDTQYF. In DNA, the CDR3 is TGTGCCAGCAGCTTCGGACTAGCGGACACAGATACGCAGTATTTT.

The CDR3 reads CASSVGERTEAFF. Here the CDR3 DNA reads TGTGCCAGCAGCGTAGGAGAGAGGACTGAAGCTTTCTTT. The chain couples TRBV9 to TRBJ1-1; D remains unclear. Trimming pared 0 bases from V and 5 bases from J, leaving 8 bases between. The CDR3 is 13 amino acids. CDR1 is SGDLS, CDR2 YYNGEE, per germline.

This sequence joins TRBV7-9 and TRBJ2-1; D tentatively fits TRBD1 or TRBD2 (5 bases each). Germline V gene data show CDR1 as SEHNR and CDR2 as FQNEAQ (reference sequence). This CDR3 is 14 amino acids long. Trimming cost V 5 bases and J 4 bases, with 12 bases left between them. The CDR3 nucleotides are TGTGCCAGCAGCCGGGACCCTTGGTACAATGAGCAGTTCTTC. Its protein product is CASSRDPWYNEQFF.

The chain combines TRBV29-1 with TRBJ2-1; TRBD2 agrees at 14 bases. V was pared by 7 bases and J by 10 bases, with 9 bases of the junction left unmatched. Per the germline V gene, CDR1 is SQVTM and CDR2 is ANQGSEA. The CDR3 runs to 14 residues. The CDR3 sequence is CSGAGTSGSHEQFF. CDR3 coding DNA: TGCAGCGGCGCCGGGACTAGCGGGAGTCACGAGCAGTTCTTC.

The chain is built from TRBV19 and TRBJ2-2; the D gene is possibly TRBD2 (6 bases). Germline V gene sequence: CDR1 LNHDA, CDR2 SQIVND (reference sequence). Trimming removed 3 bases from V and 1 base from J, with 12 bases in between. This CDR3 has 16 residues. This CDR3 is CASSIWLAQNTGELFF. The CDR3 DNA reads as TGTGCCAGTAGTATTTGGCTAGCGCAGAACACCGGGGAGCTGTTTTTT.

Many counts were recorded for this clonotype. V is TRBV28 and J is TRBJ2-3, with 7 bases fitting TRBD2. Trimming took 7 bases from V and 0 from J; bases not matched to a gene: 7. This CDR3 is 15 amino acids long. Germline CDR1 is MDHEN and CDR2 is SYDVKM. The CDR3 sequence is CASIGGGTSTDTQYF. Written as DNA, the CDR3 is TGTGCCAGCATTGGGGGGGGTACTAGCACAGATACGCAGTATTTT.

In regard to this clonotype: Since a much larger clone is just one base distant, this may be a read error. As DNA, the CDR3 is TGTGCCAGCAGTATAAACGCGAAGGGATTAGGGGAGACCCAGTACTTC. The encoded protein is CASSINAKGLGETQYF. The chain employs TRBV12-3 or TRBV12-4 and TRBJ2-5; D not resolved. This CDR3 is 16 amino acids long. The V and J ends lost 5 bases and 5 bases respectively, with 21 bases between them.

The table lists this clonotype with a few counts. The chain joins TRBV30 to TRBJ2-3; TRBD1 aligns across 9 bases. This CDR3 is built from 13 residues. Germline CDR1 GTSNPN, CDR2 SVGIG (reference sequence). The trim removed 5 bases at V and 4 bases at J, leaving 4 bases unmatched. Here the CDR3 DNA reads TGTGCCTGGGGAACAGGGGGCGCAGATACGCAGTATTTT. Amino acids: CAWGTGGADTQYF.

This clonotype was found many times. CDR3 bases: TGTGCCAGCAGCTTAGGCTTGGGGGATGGCTACACCTTC. Translation: CASSLGLGDGYTF. V is TRBV11-2 and J is TRBJ1-2; maybe TRBD1 (5 bases). CDR1 and CDR2 (germline): SGHAT, FQNNGV. V lost 1 base and J lost 6, with 9 bases in between. The CDR3 has 13 residues.

Here the CDR3 reads CASSSGLAGAYEQYF. CDR3 bases: TGCGCCAGCAGCAGCGGACTAGCGGGAGCCTACGAGCAGTACTTC. V and J are TRBV5-1 and TRBJ2-7; 13 bases are shared with TRBD2. With V trimmed by 4 bases and J by 2 bases, 3 bases remained unmatched. This CDR3 is 15 amino acids long. The germline gives CDR1 SGHRS, CDR2 YFSETQ. Full variable domain (remainder filled in from reference TRBV5-1 and TRBJ2-7): KAGVTQTPRYLIKTRGQQVTLSCSPISGHRSVSWYQQTPGQGLQFLFEYFSETQRNKGNFPGRFSGRQFSNSRSEMNVSTLELGDSALYLCASSSGLAGAYEQYFGPGTRLTVT.

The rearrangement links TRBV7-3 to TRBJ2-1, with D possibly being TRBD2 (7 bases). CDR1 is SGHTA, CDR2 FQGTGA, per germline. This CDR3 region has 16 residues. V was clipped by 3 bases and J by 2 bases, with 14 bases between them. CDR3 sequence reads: CASSLEGEGPYNEQFF. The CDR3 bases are TGTGCCAGCAGCTTGGAGGGGGAGGGCCCCTACAATGAGCAGTTCTTC. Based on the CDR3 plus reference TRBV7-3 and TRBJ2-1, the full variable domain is GAGVSQTPSNKVTEKGKYVELRCDPISGHTALYWYRQSLGQGPEFLIYFQGTGAADDSGLPNDRFFAVRPEGSVSTLKIQRTERGDSAVYLCASSLEGEGPYNEQFFGPGTRLTVL.

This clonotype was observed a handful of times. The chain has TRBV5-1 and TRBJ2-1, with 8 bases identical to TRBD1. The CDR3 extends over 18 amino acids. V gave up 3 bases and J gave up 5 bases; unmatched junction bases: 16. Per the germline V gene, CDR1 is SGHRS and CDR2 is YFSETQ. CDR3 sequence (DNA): TGCGCCAGCAGCTCTGGACAGGGTCGGACTGGCTACAACAATGAGCAGTTCTTC. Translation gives CASSSGQGRTGYNNEQFF.

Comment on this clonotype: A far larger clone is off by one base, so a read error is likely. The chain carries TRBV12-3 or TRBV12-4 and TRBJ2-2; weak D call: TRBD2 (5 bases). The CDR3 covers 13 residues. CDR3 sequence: CASTSPPPGEPFF. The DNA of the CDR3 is TGTGCCAGCACTAGCCCCCCCCCCGGGGAGCCGTTTTTT.

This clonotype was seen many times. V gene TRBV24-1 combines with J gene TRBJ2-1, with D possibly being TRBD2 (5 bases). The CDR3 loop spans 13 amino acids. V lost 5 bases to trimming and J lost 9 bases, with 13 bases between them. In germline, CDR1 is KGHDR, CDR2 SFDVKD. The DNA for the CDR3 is TGTGCCACCAGTGTCAGTCCCGGGGTTGAGCAGTTCTTC. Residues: CATSVSPGVEQFF.

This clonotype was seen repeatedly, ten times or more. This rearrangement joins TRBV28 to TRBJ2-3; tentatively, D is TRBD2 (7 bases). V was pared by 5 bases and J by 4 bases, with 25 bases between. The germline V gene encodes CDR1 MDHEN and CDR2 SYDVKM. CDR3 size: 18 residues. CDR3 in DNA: TGTGCCAGCAGTATCCCCGGGGGGCCAGCCGGAAGGTCAGATACGCAGTATTTT. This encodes CASSIPGGPAGRSDTQYF.

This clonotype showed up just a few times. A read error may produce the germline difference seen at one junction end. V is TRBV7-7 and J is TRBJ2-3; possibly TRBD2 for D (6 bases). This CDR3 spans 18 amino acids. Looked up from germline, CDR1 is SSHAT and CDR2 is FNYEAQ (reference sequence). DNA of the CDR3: TGTGCTAGCAGCGCATACCCCCGGGGGAGTAGCGACACAGATACGCAGTATTTT. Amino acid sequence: CASSAYPRGSSDTDTQYF. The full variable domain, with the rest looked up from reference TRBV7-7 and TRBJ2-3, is GAGVSQSPRYKVTKRGQDVTLRCDPISSHATLYWYQQALGQGPEFLTYFNYEAQPDKSGLPSDRFSAERPEGSISTLTIQRTEQRDSAMYRCASSAYPRGSSDTDTQYFGPGTRLTVL.

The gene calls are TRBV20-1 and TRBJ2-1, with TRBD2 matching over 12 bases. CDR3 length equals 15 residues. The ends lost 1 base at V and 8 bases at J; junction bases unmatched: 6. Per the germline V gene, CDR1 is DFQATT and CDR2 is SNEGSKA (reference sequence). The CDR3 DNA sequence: TGCAGTGCTAGAGGGACTAGCGGGAAACTTGATGAGCAGTTCTTC. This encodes CSARGTSGKLDEQFF.

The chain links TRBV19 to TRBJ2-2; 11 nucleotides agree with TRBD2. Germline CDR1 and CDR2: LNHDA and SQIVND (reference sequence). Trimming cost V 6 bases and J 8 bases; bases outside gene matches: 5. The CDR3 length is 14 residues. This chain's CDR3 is CASRLAGAGGELFF. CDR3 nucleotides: TGTGCCAGTAGACTAGCGGGAGCAGGAGGGGAGCTGTTTTTT.

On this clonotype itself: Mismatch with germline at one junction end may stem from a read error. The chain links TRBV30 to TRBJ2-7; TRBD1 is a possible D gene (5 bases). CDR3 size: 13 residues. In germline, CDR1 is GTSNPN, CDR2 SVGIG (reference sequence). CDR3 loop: CAWSLDTTYEQHF. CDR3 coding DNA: TGTGCCTGGAGCTTGGACACCACCTACGAGCAGCACTTC.

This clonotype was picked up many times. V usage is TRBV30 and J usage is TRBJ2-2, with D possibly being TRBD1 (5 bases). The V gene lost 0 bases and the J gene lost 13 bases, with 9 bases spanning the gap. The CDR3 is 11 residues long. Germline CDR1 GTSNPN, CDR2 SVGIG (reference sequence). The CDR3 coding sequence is TGTGCCTGGAGTGTACGGCAGGGGCTGTTTTTT. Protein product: CAWSVRQGLFF.

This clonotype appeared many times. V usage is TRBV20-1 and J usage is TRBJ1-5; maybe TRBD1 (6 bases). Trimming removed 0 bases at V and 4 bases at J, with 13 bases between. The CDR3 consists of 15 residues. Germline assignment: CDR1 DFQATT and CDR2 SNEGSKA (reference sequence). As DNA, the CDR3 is TGCAGTGCTAGAGAAGGCGGGGGCGCGAATCAGCCCCAGCATTTT. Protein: CSAREGGGANQPQHF.

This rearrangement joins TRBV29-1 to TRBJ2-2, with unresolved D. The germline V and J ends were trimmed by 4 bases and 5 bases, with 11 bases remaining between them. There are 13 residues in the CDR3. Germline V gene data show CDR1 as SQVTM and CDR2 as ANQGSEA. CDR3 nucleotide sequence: TGCAGCGTTGGGCATCACGGAACCGGGGAGCTGTTTTTT. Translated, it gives CSVGHHGTGELFF.

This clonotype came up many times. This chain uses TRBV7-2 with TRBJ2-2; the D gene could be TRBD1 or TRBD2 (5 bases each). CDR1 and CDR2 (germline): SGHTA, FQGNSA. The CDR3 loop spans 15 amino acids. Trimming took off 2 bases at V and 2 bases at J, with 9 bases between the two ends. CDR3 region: CASSLMGENTGELFF. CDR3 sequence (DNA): TGTGCCAGCAGCTTAATGGGGGAAAACACCGGGGAGCTGTTTTTT.

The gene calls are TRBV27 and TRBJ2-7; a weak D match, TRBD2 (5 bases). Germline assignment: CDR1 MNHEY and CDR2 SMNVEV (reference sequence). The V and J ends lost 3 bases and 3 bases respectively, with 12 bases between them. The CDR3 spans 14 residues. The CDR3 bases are TGTGCCAGCAGTTTTAGGCGGGCCAACTACGAGCAGTACTTC. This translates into CASSFRRANYEQYF.

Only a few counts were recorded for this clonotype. The CDR3 DNA follows: TGCGCCAGCAGCTTGGGGGCGGCTAGCTCCTACGAGCAGTACTTC. It translates to CASSLGAASSYEQYF. This chain links TRBV5-1 with TRBJ2-7; D unclear. This CDR3 has 15 residues. Germline V gene lookup returns CDR1 SGHRS and CDR2 YFSETQ. V was trimmed by 0 bases and J by 0 bases, leaving 10 bases between them.

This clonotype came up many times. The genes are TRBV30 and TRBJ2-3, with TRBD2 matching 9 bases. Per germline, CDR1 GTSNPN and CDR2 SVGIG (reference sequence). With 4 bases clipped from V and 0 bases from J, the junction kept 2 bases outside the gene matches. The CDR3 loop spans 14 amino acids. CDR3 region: CAWTSGVSTDTQYF. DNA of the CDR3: TGTGCCTGGACTAGCGGGGTTAGCACAGATACGCAGTATTTT.

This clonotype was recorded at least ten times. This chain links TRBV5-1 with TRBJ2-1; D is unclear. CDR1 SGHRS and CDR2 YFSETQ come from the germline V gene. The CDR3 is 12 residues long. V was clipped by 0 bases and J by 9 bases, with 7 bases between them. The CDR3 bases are TGCGCCAGCAGCTTGGGTCACTCTGAGCAGTTCTTC. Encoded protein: CASSLGHSEQFF.

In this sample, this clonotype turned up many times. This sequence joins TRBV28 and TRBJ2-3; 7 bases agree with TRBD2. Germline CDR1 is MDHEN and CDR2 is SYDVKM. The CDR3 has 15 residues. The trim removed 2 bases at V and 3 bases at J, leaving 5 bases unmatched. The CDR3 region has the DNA TGTGCCAGCAGTTTAGCGGGAGTGGGAACAGATACGCAGTATTTT. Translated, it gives CASSLAGVGTDTQYF.

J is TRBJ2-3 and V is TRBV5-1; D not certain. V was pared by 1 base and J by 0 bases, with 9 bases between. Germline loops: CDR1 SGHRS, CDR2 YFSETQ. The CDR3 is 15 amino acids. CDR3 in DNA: TGCGCCAGCAGCTTGTGGGGTCCTAGCACAGATACGCAGTATTTT. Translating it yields CASSLWGPSTDTQYF.

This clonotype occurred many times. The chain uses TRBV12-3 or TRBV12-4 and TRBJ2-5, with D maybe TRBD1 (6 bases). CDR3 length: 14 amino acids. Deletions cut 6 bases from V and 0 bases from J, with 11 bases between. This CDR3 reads CASSPWDNQETQYF. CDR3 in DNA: TGTGCCAGCAGCCCTTGGGACAACCAAGAGACCCAGTACTTC.